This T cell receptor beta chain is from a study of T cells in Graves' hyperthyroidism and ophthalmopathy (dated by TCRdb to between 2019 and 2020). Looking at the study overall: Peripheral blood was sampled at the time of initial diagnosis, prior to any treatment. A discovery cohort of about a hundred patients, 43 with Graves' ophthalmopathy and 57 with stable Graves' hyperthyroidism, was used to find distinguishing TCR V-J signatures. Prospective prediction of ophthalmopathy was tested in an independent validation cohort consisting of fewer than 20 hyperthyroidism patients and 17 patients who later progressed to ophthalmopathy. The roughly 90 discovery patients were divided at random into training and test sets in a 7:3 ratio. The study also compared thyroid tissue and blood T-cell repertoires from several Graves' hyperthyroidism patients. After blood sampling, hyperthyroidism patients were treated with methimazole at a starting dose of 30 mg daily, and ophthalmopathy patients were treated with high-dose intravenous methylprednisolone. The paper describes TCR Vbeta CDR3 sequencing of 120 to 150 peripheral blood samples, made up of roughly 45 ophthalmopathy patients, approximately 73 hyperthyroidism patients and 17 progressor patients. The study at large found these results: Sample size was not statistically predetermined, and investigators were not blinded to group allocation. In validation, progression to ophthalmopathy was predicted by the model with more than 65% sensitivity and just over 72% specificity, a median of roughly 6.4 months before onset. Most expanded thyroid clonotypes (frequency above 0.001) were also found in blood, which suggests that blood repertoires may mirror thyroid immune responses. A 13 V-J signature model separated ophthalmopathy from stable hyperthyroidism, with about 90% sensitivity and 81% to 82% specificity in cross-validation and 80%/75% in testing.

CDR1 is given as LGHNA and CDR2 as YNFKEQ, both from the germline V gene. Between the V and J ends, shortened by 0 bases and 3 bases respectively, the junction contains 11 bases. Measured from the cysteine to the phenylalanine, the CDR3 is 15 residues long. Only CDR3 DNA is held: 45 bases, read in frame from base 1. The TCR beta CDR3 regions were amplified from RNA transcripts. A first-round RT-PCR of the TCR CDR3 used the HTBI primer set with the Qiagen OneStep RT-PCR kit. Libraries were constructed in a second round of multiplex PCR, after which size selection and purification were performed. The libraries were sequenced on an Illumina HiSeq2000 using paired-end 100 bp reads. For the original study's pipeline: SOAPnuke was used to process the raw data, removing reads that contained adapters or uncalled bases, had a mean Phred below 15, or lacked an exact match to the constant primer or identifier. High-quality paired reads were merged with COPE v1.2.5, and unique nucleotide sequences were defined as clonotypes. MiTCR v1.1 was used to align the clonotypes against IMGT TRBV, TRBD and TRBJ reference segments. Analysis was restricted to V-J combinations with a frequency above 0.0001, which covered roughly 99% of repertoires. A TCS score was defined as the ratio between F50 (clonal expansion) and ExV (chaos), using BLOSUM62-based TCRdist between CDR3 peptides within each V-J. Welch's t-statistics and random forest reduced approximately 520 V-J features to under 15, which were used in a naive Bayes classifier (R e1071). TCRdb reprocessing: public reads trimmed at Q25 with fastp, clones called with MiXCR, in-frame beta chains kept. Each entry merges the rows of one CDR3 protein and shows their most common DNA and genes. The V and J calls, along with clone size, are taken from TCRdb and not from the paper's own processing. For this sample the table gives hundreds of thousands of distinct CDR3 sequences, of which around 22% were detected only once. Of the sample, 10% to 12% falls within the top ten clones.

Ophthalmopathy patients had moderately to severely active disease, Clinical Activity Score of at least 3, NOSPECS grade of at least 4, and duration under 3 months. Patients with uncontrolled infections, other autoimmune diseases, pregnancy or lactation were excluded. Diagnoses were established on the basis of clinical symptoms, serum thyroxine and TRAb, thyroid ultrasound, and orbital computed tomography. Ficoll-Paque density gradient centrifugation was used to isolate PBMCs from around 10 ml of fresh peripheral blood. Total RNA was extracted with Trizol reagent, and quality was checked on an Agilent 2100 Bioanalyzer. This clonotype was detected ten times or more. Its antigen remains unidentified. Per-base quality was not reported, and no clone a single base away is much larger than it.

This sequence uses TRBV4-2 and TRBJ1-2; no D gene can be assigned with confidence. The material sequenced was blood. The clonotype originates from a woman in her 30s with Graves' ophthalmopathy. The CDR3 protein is CASSQDGSFDYGYTF. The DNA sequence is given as TGTGCCAGCAGCCAAGATGGCAGCTTTGACTATGGCTACACCTTC.